The rows below give T cell receptor beta chains drawn from one sample of a study of T cell repertoires in cytomegalovirus infection. TCRdb reanalysed the reads using MiXCR and keeps one entry per CDR3 protein. The top ten hold 1.5% to 2% of the sample, which has 200,000 to 250,000 distinct CDR3 sequences, roughly an eighth seen once. The sequenced sample consisted of PBMCs. These receptors came from a human donor in good health (CMV status not recorded). Some clones in this sample may be carry-over from other donors' samples. The CDR3 runs from the conserved cysteine through the conserved F or W. Each record gives: clone size, J gene, V gene, D gene, CDR3 length, CDR3 DNA, CDR3 protein. A D gene is named only where the DNA matches it firmly. Clone size appears in some rows only: once, few, many, or a class for an expanded clone.

clone_size: NA
j_call: TRBJ2-7
v_call: TRBV5-1
d_call: TRBD1
cdr3_length: 15
cdr3_nt: TGCGCCAGCAGCCACGGGACAGGGAGGCACTACGAGCAGTACTTC
cdr3_aa: CASSHGTGRHYEQYF

clone_size: NA
j_call: TRBJ2-7
v_call: TRBV10-3
d_call: TRBD1
cdr3_length: 12
cdr3_nt: TGTGCCATCAGGGACAGGGCCCACGAGCAGTACTTC
cdr3_aa: CAIRDRAHEQYF

clone_size: many
j_call: TRBJ2-1
v_call: TRBV6-2/TRBV6-3
d_call: NA
cdr3_length: 16
cdr3_nt: TGTGCCAGCAGTTCAGCGGAATGGAGGGCTAACAATGAGCAGTTCTTC
cdr3_aa: CASSSAEWRANNEQFF

clone_size: NA
j_call: TRBJ1-2
v_call: TRBV7-2
d_call: NA
cdr3_length: 13
cdr3_nt: TGTGCCAGCAGCCTCCACAATAGCCATGGCTACACCTTC
cdr3_aa: CASSLHNSHGYTF

clone_size: many
j_call: TRBJ1-3
v_call: TRBV12-3/TRBV12-4
d_call: TRBD1
cdr3_length: 15
cdr3_nt: TGTGCCAGCAGTCAGACAGGGGCCCTAGGGGACACCATATATTTT
cdr3_aa: CASSQTGALGDTIYF

clone_size: NA
j_call: TRBJ2-1
v_call: TRBV7-6
d_call: NA
cdr3_length: 13
cdr3_nt: TGTGCCAGCAGCTCCCCACCGACGGGTGAGCAGTTCTTC
cdr3_aa: CASSSPPTGEQFF

clone_size: few
j_call: TRBJ1-6
v_call: TRBV6-2/TRBV6-3
d_call: TRBD1
cdr3_length: 15
cdr3_nt: TGTGCCAGCAGTCGCAGACAGGGAAATGATTCACCCCTCCACTTT
cdr3_aa: CASSRRQGNDSPLHF

clone_size: many
j_call: TRBJ2-6
v_call: TRBV4-3
d_call: NA
cdr3_length: 20
cdr3_nt: TGCGCCAGCAGCCAAGATGGCTCGGGTCTATCTCTCTCTGGGGCCAACGTCCTGACTTTC
cdr3_aa: CASSQDGSGLSLSGANVLTF

clone_size: NA
j_call: TRBJ2-7
v_call: TRBV20-1
d_call: TRBD1
cdr3_length: 11
cdr3_nt: TGCAGTGCTTATGACAGGGTCGAGCAGTACTTC
cdr3_aa: CSAYDRVEQYF

clone_size: few
j_call: TRBJ2-3
v_call: TRBV6-2/TRBV6-3
d_call: TRBD1
cdr3_length: 13
cdr3_nt: TGTGCCAGCAGAACGACAGGGGAAGATACGCAGTATTTT
cdr3_aa: CASRTTGEDTQYF

clone_size: few
j_call: TRBJ2-7
v_call: TRBV7-2
d_call: TRBD1
cdr3_length: 17
cdr3_nt: TGTGCCAGCAGCCTCGGCATCATTGGACAGGGCCCCTACGAGCAGTACTTC
cdr3_aa: CASSLGIIGQGPYEQYF

clone_size: few
j_call: TRBJ1-1
v_call: TRBV19
d_call: NA
cdr3_length: 14
cdr3_nt: TGTGCCAGTAGTATAATCGCGAGGGGCACTGAAGCTTTCTTT
cdr3_aa: CASSIIARGTEAFF

clone_size: many
j_call: TRBJ1-2
v_call: TRBV28
d_call: NA
cdr3_length: 15
cdr3_nt: TGTGCCAGCAGCCCCTCGACAGCGGGTCCTTATGGCTACACCTTC
cdr3_aa: CASSPSTAGPYGYTF

clone_size: few
j_call: TRBJ1-1
v_call: TRBV6-2/TRBV6-3
d_call: NA
cdr3_length: 13
cdr3_nt: TGTGCCAGCAGTTACCGGAGAAACACTGAAGCTTTCTTT
cdr3_aa: CASSYRRNTEAFF

clone_size: many
j_call: TRBJ2-7
v_call: TRBV6-6
d_call: TRBD1
cdr3_length: 12
cdr3_nt: TGTGCCAGCAGTACGACAGGGTACGAGCAGTACTTC
cdr3_aa: CASSTTGYEQYF

clone_size: many
j_call: TRBJ2-1
v_call: TRBV12-3/TRBV12-4
d_call: NA
cdr3_length: 17
cdr3_nt: TGTGCCAGCAGTCACTTGGTCCGGGACTGGGACTACAATGAGCAGTTCTTC
cdr3_aa: CASSHLVRDWDYNEQFF

clone_size: NA
j_call: TRBJ1-5
v_call: TRBV6-1
d_call: NA
cdr3_length: 15
cdr3_nt: TGTGCCAGCCGGAGGGAGTCACATAGCAATCAGCCCCAGCATTTT
cdr3_aa: CASRRESHSNQPQHF

clone_size: NA
j_call: TRBJ1-6
v_call: TRBV2
d_call: NA
cdr3_length: 12
cdr3_nt: TGTGCCAGCAGACAGGGCACTTCACCCCTCCACTTT
cdr3_aa: CASRQGTSPLHF

clone_size: NA
j_call: TRBJ1-2
v_call: TRBV4-1
d_call: NA
cdr3_length: 13
cdr3_nt: TGCGCCAGCAGCCAAGGGGTAGGCAAAGGGGACACCTTC
cdr3_aa: CASSQGVGKGDTF

clone_size: few
j_call: TRBJ1-1
v_call: TRBV28
d_call: NA
cdr3_length: 15
cdr3_nt: TGTGCCAGCAGCCCACCGGGACCGAGGAACACTGAAGCTTTCTTT
cdr3_aa: CASSPPGPRNTEAFF

clone_size: many
j_call: TRBJ2-5
v_call: TRBV7-2
d_call: TRBD2
cdr3_length: 17
cdr3_nt: TGTGCCAGCAGCTTGGCCCAGCGGGGTTGGGGAAAAGAGACCCAGTACTTC
cdr3_aa: CASSLAQRGWGKETQYF

clone_size: NA
j_call: TRBJ2-1
v_call: TRBV29-1
d_call: TRBD1
cdr3_length: 13
cdr3_nt: TGCAGCGTCCTGGACAGGGGAGGGAATGAGCAGTTCTTC
cdr3_aa: CSVLDRGGNEQFF

clone_size: NA
j_call: TRBJ2-3
v_call: TRBV5-1
d_call: TRBD2
cdr3_length: 16
cdr3_nt: TGCGCCAGCAGCTTGGTGGTTAGCGGGGGCACAGATACGCAGTATTTT
cdr3_aa: CASSLVVSGGTDTQYF

clone_size: NA
j_call: TRBJ2-3
v_call: TRBV11-2
d_call: TRBD2
cdr3_length: 16
cdr3_nt: TGTGCCAGCAATCAACCGGCGGGACTACCCACAGATACGCAGTATTTT
cdr3_aa: CASNQPAGLPTDTQYF

clone_size: many
j_call: TRBJ2-2
v_call: TRBV19
d_call: NA
cdr3_length: 13
cdr3_nt: TGTGCCAGTAGTTCACAGGGTTGGACGGAGCTGTTTTTT
cdr3_aa: CASSSQGWTELFF

clone_size: many
j_call: TRBJ1-3
v_call: TRBV5-5
d_call: NA
cdr3_length: 18
cdr3_nt: TGTGCCAGCAGCTTGGGGACAGAGGACCCTCGCTCTGGAAACACCATATATTTT
cdr3_aa: CASSLGTEDPRSGNTIYF

clone_size: many
j_call: TRBJ2-1
v_call: TRBV12-3/TRBV12-4
d_call: NA
cdr3_length: 15
cdr3_nt: TGTGCCAGCAGTTTATTCCTCAGGGGAGGCGATGAGCAGTTCTTC
cdr3_aa: CASSLFLRGGDEQFF

clone_size: NA
j_call: TRBJ2-7
v_call: TRBV29-1
d_call: TRBD2
cdr3_length: 13
cdr3_nt: TGCAGCGTCCAGCGGGAGGCTACCTACGAGCAGTACTTC
cdr3_aa: CSVQREATYEQYF

clone_size: many
j_call: TRBJ1-6
v_call: TRBV14
d_call: NA
cdr3_length: 14
cdr3_nt: TGTGCCAGCAGCCAAGATTGGAATGATGGACCCCTCCACTTT
cdr3_aa: CASSQDWNDGPLHF

clone_size: many
j_call: TRBJ2-5
v_call: TRBV28
d_call: NA
cdr3_length: 14
cdr3_nt: TGTGCCAGCAGGGGGGACGGGCCCCCGGAGACCCAGTACTTC
cdr3_aa: CASRGDGPPETQYF

clone_size: many
j_call: TRBJ2-7
v_call: TRBV7-2
d_call: TRBD1
cdr3_length: 15
cdr3_nt: TGTGCCAGCAGCTCCGGGACAGGTACTACCTACGAGCAGTACTTC
cdr3_aa: CASSSGTGTTYEQYF

clone_size: few
j_call: TRBJ1-1
v_call: TRBV14
d_call: NA
cdr3_length: 13
cdr3_nt: TGTGCCAGCACCTCCCTCGCTGACACTGAAGCTTTCTTT
cdr3_aa: CASTSLADTEAFF

clone_size: NA
j_call: TRBJ1-5
v_call: TRBV6-8
d_call: NA
cdr3_length: 14
cdr3_nt: TGTGCCAGCAGTTACTCACAGGGAAATTGTCCCAAGCATTTT
cdr3_aa: CASSYSQGNCPKHF